Below, one TCR beta chain is given with its context. Treatment: around 19 received Ad26.COV2.S at low or high dose, single or two shots; about 5 received placebo; per-sample allocation not given. Sample collection was performed on day 63 after the first vaccine or placebo injection. Repertoires were generated with immunoSEQ multiplex PCR, while TCRdb's copy carries only in-frame clones and drops some. The sample has about 320,000 clones, roughly 84% seen once. This sample was included in a study of Ad26.COV2.S vaccination and SARS-CoV-2 variants. This TCR came from a person between 18 and 60 years old who received the Ad26.COV2.S COVID-19 vaccine or a placebo. The sample was peripheral blood, taken in a trial of Ad26.COV2.S vaccine versus placebo.

DNA of the CDR3: TGTGCCAGCAGCGGCCGGGGCACTAAGCGGCGGACTGAGACCCAGTACTTC. Translating it yields CASSGRGTKRRTETQYF. The chain recombines TRBV14 with TRBJ2-5; D tentatively reads TRBD1 or TRBD2 (5 bases each). This CDR3 comprises 17 residues. Trimming cost V 5 bases and J 5 bases, with 24 bases left between them. Germline lookup yields CDR1 SGHDN and CDR2 FVKESK. Looking up the rest from reference TRBV14 and TRBJ2-5 gives the full variable domain: EAGVTQFPSHSVIEKGQTVTLRCDPISGHDNLYWYRRVMGKEIKFLLHFVKESKQDESGMPNNRFLAERTGGTYSTLKVQPAELEDSGVYFCASSGRGTKRRTETQYFGPGTRLLVL.